Listed below are T cell receptor beta chains from one sample, sequenced in a study of shared clonotypes between healthy human individuals. The data were produced by immunoSEQ multiplex PCR, yet TCRdb's version contains in-frame clones alone and is incomplete. This table has roughly 1.4 million clones, less than 99% appearing once. The sequenced material came from naive CD4+ T cells sorted from blood. All receptors come from a man aged 25 to 45 in good health. Both conserved end residues are trimmed from each CDR3. The D gene is left open where the match is weak.

TRBD2 TRBJ2-2 TRBV5-1 ASSPGPAGVARELF
TRBD2 TRBJ2-7 TRBV28 ASSSLLLAGFYEQY
. TRBJ2-7 TRBV5-5 ASNPQGKAYEQY
TRBD2 TRBJ2-4 TRBV19 ASSIRSAGKNIQY
. TRBJ2-5 TRBV28 ASSQITFRETQY
. TRBJ2-1 TRBV29-1 SVNRGGWSYNEQF
. TRBJ1-2 TRBV28 ASSLRLNYGYT
TRBD1 TRBJ2-5 TRBV5-1 ASSFQGDGETQY
. TRBJ2-7 TRBV28 ASSPPGTHSYEQY
. TRBJ2-7 TRBV14 ASSQVVGSYEQY
. TRBJ1-5 TRBV28 ASGEDLNQPQH
TRBD1 TRBJ2-1 TRBV15 ATSRDRDRWAPAQF
TRBD2 TRBJ2-7 TRBV6-5 ASRASGYEQY
. TRBJ2-3 TRBV19 ASSIVGIRTGTDTQY
TRBD1 TRBJ2-7 TRBV29-1 SVVDRGTYEQY
. TRBJ1-1 TRBV7-2 ASSRSRDAQAF
. TRBJ2-1 TRBV5-4 ASSLEPHEQF
. TRBJ1-3 TRBV7-9 ASSLGPGASSGNTIY
. TRBJ1-1 TRBV11-3 ASSLQVGTEAF
TRBD2 TRBJ2-7 TRBV7-9 ASSSPGLAGLYEQY
TRBD2 TRBJ2-2 TRBV28 ASINGGYGGELF
. TRBJ2-7 TRBV19 ASSIDRTTSYEQY
. TRBJ1-1 TRBV11-3 ASSLGGMNTEAF
. TRBJ2-1 TRBV19 ASSISGPRVNNEQF
TRBD2 TRBJ2-1 TRBV28 ASNRLAGVSYNEQF
TRBD2 TRBJ2-2 TRBV5-1 ASSLAPSLAVSNTGELF
TRBD1 TRBJ2-3 TRBV18 ASSPRQGSTDTQY
TRBD2 TRBJ2-5 TRBV11-2 ASSWVAGPYQETQY
. TRBJ2-7 TRBV2 ASSLGYEQY
TRBD1 TRBJ1-4 TRBV10-2 ASKRWDSRNEKLF
. TRBJ2-3 TRBV28 ASLLGQSSTDTQY
TRBD1 TRBJ1-2 TRBV2 ASSTYRGGDGYT
. TRBJ1-3 TRBV30 AWSPGTSYTIY
. TRBJ2-3 TRBV28 ASSFSFGTDTQY
. TRBJ2-7 TRBV5-1 ASSLTLRSDAGGQY
. TRBJ2-1 TRBV30 AWSLTTVEQF
. TRBJ2-1 TRBV15 ATSRGRDSAYEQF
. TRBJ2-3 TRBV5-5 ASSFNGFTDTQY
. TRBJ2-7 TRBV7-5 VRSGTRTSGDSYEQY
. TRBJ2-1 TRBV20-1 SALGNEQF
. TRBJ1-1 TRBV18 ASSPPGRGRMANPEAF
TRBD2 TRBJ2-1 TRBV9 ASSGSSYNEQF
TRBD1 TRBJ1-4 TRBV11-2 ASSLRDRSWKLF
. TRBJ2-7 TRBV29-1 SVRTTLLDDEQY
. TRBJ2-5 TRBV5-1 ASSLQGYGETQY